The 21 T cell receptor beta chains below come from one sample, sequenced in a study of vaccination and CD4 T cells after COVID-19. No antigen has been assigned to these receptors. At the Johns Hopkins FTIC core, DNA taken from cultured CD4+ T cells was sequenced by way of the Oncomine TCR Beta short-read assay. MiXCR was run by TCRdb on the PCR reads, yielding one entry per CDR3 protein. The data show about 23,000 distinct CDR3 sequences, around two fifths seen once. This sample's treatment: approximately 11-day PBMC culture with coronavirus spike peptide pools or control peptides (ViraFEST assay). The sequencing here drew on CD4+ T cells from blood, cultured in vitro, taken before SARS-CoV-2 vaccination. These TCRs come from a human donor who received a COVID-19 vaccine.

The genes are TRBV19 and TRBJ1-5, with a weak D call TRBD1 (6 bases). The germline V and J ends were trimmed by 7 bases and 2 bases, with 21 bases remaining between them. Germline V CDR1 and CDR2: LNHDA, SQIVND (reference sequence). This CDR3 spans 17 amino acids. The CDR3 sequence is CASKKGFRGPRNQPQHF. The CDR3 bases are TGTGCCAGTAAAAAGGGGTTCCGGGGGCCACGCAATCAGCCCCAGCATTTT.

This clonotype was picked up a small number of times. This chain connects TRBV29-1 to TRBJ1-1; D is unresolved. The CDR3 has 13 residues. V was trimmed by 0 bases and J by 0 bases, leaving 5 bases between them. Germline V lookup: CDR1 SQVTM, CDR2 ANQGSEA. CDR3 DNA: TGCAGCGTTGAAGACAGGCTGAACACTGAAGCTTTCTTT. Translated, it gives CSVEDRLNTEAFF.

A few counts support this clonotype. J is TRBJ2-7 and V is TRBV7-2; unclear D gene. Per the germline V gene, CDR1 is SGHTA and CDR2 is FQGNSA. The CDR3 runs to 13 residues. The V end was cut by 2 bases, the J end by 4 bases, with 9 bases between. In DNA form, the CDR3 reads TGTGCCAGCAGCTTAAGTGTTCGTTACGAGCAGTACTTC. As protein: CASSLSVRYEQYF.

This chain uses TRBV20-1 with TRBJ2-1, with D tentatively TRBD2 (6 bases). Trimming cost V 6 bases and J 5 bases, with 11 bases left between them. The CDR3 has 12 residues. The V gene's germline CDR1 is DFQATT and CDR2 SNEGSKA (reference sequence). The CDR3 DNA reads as TGCAGTGCCCTCGGAGGGGACAATGAGCAGTTCTTC. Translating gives CSALGGDNEQFF.

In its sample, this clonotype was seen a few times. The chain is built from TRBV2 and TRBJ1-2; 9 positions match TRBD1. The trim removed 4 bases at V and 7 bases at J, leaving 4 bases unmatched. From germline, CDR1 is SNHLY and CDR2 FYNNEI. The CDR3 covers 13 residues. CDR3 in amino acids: CASSGDREGGYTF. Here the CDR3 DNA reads TGTGCCAGCAGTGGGGACAGGGAGGGTGGCTACACCTTC.

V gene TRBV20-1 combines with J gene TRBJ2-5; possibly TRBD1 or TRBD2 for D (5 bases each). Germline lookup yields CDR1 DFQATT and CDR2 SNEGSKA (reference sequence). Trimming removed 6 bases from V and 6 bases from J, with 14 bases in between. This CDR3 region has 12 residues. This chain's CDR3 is CSARGPGQTQYF. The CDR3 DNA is TGCAGTGCGCGCGGCCCGGGGCAGACCCAGTACTTC.

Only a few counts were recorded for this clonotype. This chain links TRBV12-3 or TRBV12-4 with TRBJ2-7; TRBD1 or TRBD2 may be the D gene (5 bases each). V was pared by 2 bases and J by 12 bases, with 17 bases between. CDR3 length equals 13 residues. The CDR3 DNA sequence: TGTGCCAGCAGTTTACATGAGGGCAGGGAGATGTACTTC. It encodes CASSLHEGREMYF.

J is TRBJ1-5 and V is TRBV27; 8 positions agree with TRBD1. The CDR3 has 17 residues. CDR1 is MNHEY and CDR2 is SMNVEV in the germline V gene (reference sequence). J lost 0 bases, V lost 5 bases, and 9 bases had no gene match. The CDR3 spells CASSPDRDADSNQPQHF. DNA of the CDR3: TGTGCCAGCAGTCCGGACAGGGATGCGGATAGCAATCAGCCCCAGCATTTT.

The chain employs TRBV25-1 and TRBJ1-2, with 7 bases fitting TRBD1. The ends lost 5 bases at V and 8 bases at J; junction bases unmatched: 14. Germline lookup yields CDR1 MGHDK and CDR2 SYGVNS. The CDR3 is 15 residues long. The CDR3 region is CASSPGGGRGRGYTF. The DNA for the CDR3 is TGTGCCAGCAGTCCCGGAGGGGGGAGGGGGCGCGGCTACACCTTC.

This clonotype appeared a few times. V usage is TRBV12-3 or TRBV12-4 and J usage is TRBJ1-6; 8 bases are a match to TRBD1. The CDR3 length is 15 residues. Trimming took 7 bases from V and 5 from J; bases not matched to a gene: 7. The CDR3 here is CASTSGGSDNSPLHF. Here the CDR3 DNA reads TGTGCCAGCACATCAGGGGGCAGTGATAATTCACCCCTCCACTTT.

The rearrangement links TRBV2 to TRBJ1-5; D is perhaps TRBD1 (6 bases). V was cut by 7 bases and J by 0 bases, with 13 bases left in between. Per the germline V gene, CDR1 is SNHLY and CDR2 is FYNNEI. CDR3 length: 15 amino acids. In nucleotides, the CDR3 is TGTGCCAGCAACAGGGTGTTGGGTAGCAATCAGCCCCAGCATTTT. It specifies CASNRVLGSNQPQHF. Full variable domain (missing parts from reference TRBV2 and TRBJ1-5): EPEVTQTPSHQVTQMGQEVILRCVPISNHLYFYWYRQILGQKVEFLVSFYNNEISEKSEIFDDQFSVERPDGSNFTLKIRSTKLEDSAMYFCASNRVLGSNQPQHFGDGTRLSIL.

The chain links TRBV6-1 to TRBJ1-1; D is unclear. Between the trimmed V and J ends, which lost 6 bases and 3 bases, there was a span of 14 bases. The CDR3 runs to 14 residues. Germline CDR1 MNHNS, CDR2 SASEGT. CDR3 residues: CASRLTVGDTEAFF. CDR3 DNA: TGTGCCAGCAGGCTGACGGTCGGGGACACTGAAGCTTTCTTT.

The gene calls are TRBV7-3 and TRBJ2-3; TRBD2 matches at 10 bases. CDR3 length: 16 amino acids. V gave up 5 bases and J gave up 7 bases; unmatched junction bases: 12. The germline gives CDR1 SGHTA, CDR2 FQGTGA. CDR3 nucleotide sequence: TGTGCCAGCAGCCTCGGACTAGCGGACGTCGGGAATACGCAGTATTTT. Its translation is CASSLGLADVGNTQYF.

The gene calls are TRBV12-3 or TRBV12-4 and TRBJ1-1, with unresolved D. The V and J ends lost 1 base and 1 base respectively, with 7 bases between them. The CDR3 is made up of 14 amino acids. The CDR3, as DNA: TGTGCCAGCAGTTTAGTCCCGGGGAACACTGAAGCTTTCTTT. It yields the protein CASSLVPGNTEAFF.

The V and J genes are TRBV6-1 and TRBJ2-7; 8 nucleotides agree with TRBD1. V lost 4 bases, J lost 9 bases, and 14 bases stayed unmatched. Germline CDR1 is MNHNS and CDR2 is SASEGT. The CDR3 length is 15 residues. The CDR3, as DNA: TGTGCCAGCAGTGGGGGACAGGTTTTGTTGCTCGGGCAGTACTTC. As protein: CASSGGQVLLLGQYF.

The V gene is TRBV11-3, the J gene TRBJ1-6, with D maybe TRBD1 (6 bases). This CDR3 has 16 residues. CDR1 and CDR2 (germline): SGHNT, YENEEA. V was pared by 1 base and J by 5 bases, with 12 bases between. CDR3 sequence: CASSLGAGEDNSPLHF. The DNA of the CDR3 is TGTGCCAGCAGCTTAGGAGCAGGGGAGGATAATTCACCCCTCCACTTT.

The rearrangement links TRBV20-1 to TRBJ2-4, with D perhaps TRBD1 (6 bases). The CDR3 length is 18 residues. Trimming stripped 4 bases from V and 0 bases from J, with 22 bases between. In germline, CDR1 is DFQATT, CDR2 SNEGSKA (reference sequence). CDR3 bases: TGCAGTGCTAAGTGGCAGAGGACAGTCGAACTAGCCAAAAACATTCAGTACTTC. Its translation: CSAKWQRTVELAKNIQYF.

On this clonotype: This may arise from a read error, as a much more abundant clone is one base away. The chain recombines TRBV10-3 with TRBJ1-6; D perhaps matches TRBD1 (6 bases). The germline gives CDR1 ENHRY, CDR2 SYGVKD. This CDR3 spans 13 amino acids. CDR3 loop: CVISIGQNSPLHF. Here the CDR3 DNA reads TGTGTCATCAGTATAGGACAGAATTCACCCCTCCACTTT.

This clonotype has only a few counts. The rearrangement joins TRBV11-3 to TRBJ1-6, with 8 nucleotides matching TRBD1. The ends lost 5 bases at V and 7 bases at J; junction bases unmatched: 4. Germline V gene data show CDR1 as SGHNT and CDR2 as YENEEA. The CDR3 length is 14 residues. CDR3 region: CASSPGQGNSPLHF. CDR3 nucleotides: TGTGCCAGCAGCCCCGGACAGGGAAATTCACCCCTCCACTTT.

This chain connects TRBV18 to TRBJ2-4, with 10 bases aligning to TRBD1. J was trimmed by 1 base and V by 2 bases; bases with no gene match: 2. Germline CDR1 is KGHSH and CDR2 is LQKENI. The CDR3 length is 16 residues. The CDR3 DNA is TGTGCCAGCTCACCAGACAGGGGGCTTGCCAAAAACATTCAGTACTTC. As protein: CASSPDRGLAKNIQYF.

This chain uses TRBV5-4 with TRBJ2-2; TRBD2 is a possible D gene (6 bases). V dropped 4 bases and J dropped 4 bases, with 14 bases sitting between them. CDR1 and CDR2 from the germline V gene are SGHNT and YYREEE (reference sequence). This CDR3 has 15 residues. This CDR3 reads CASSRGLELTGELFF. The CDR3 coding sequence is TGTGCCAGCAGCCGGGGACTTGAACTCACCGGGGAGCTGTTTTTT.